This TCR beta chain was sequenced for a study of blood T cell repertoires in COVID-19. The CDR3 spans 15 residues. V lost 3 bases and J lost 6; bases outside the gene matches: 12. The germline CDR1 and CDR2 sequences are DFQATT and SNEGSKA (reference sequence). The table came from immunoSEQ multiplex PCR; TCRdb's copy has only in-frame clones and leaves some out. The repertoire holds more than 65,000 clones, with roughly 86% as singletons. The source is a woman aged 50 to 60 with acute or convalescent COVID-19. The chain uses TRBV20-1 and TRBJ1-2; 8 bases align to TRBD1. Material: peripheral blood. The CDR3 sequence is CSASLTLQGENGYTF. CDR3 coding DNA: TGCAGTGCTAGTCTAACCTTACAGGGGGAAAATGGCTACACCTTC.